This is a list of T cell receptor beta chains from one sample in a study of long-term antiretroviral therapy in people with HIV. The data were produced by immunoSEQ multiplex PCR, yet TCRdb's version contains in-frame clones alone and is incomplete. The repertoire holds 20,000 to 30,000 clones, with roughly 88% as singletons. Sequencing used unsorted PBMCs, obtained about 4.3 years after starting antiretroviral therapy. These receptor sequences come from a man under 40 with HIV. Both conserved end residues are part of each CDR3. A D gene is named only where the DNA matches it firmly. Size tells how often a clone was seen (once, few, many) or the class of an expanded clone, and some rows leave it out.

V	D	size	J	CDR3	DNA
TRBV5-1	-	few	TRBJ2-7	CASSLGGRPAYEQYF	TGCGCCAGCAGCTTGGGTGGCAGGCCGGCCTACGAGCAGTACTTC
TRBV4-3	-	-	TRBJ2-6	CASSLRGTGANVLTF	TGCGCCAGCAGCTTACGGGGGACTGGGGCCAACGTCCTGACTTTC
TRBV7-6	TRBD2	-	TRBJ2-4	CASSPDTGGGIQYF	TGTGCCAGCAGCCCGGACACTGGCGGGGGCATTCAGTACTTC
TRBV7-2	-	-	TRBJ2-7	CASSLAPTRRDPPYEQYF	TGTGCCAGCAGCTTAGCGCCCACCCGGAGGGACCCCCCCTACGAGCAGTACTTC
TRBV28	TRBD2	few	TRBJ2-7	CASSLPSGRYYEQYF	TGTGCCAGCAGTTTGCCCAGCGGGAGGTATTACGAGCAGTACTTC
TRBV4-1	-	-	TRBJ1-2	CASSHPDSAYGYTF	TGCGCCAGCAGCCACCCCGACAGTGCCTATGGCTACACCTTC
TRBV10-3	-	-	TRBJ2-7	CAIRGASSYEQYF	TGTGCCATCAGAGGGGCCAGCTCCTACGAGCAGTACTTC
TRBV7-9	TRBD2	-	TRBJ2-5	CASTRPSGRASQETQYF	TGTGCCAGCACCCGCCCCAGCGGGAGGGCCTCCCAAGAGACCCAGTACTTC
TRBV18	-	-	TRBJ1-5	CASSPEDGNQPQHF	TGTGCCAGCTCACCGGAGGATGGCAATCAGCCCCAGCATTTT
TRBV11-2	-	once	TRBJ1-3	CASSLIGTGNTIYF	TGTGCCAGCAGCTTGATAGGAACTGGAAACACCATATATTTT
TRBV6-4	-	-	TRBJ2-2	CASSDSPGIPGELFF	TGTGCCAGCAGTGACTCGCCAGGGATCCCCGGGGAGCTGTTTTTT
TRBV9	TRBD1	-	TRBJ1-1	CASSEGGQGLSTEAFF	TGTGCCAGCAGCGAGGGGGGACAGGGTCTGTCCACTGAAGCTTTCTTT
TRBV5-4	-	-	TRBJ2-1	CASSIMNEQFF	TGTGCCAGCAGCATCATGAATGAGCAGTTCTTC
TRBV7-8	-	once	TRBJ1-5	CASSLGVGGHSQPQHF	TGTGCCAGCAGCTTAGGAGTTGGAGGGCATTCGCAGCCCCAGCATTTT
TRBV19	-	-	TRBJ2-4	CASNEGGKNIQYF	TGTGCCAGTAACGAAGGTGGGAAAAACATTCAGTACTTC
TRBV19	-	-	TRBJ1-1	CASSIVAANTEAFF	TGTGCCAGTAGTATAGTAGCCGCGAACACTGAAGCTTTCTTT
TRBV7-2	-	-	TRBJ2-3	CASSARQILDTQYF	TGTGCCAGCAGCGCCCGACAGATTTTAGATACGCAGTATTTT
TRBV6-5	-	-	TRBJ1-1	CASKTLNTEAFF	TGTGCCAGCAAAACACTGAACACTGAAGCTTTCTTT
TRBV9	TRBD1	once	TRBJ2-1	CASSGRDRETEQFF	TGTGCCAGCAGCGGAAGGGACAGGGAGACTGAGCAGTTCTTC
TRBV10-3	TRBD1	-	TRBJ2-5	CAISEADRGLRETQYF	TGTGCCATCAGTGAGGCGGACAGGGGGCTTCGTGAGACCCAGTACTTC
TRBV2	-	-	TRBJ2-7	CASSEGEQYF	TGTGCCAGCAGTGAAGGCGAGCAGTACTTC
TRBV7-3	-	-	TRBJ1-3	CASSLGSPHSGNTIYF	TGTGCCAGCAGCTTAGGAAGCCCTCACTCTGGAAACACCATATATTTT
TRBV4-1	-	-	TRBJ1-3	CASSPPSGSGNTIYF	TGCGCCAGCAGCCCCCCTTCAGGCTCTGGAAACACCATATATTTT
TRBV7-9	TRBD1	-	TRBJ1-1	CASSFPRGGASAEAFF	TGTGCCAGCAGCTTCCCCAGGGGGGGGGCTTCGGCTGAAGCTTTCTTT
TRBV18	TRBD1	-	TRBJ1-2	CASSLGQADGYTF	TGTGCCAGCTCATTGGGACAGGCAGATGGCTACACCTTC
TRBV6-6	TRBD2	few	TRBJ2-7	CASSPQGLVREQYF	TGTGCCAGCAGCCCCCAGGGACTAGTACGGGAGCAGTACTTC
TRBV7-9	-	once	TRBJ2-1	CASSLENEQFF	TGTGCCAGCAGCTTAGAGAATGAGCAGTTCTTC
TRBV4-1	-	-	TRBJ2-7	CASSHPDRPFYEQYF	TGCGCCAGCAGCCACCCCGACAGACCTTTCTACGAGCAGTACTTC
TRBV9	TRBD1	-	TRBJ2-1	CASSVYDRAGDEQFF	TGTGCCAGCAGCGTATATGACAGGGCTGGTGATGAGCAGTTCTTC
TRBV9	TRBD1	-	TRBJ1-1	CASSVADRVTEAFF	TGTGCCAGCAGCGTAGCGGACAGGGTAACTGAAGCTTTCTTT
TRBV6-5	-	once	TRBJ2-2	CASNNRAGELFF	TGTGCCAGCAACAACAGGGCCGGGGAGCTGTTTTTT